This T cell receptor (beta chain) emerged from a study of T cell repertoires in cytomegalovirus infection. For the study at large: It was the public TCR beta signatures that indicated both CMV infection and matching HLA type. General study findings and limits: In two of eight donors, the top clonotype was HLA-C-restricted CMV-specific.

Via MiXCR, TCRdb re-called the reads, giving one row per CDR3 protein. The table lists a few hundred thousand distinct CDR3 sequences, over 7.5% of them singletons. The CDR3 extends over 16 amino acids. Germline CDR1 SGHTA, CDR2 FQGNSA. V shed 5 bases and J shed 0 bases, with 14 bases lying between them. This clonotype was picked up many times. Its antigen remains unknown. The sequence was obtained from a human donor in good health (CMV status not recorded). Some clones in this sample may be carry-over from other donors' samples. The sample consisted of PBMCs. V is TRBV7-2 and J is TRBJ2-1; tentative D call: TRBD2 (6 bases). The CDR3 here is CASSPGTSSSYNEQFF. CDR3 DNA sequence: TGTGCCAGCAGCCCAGGGACTTCTAGCTCCTACAATGAGCAGTTCTTC.